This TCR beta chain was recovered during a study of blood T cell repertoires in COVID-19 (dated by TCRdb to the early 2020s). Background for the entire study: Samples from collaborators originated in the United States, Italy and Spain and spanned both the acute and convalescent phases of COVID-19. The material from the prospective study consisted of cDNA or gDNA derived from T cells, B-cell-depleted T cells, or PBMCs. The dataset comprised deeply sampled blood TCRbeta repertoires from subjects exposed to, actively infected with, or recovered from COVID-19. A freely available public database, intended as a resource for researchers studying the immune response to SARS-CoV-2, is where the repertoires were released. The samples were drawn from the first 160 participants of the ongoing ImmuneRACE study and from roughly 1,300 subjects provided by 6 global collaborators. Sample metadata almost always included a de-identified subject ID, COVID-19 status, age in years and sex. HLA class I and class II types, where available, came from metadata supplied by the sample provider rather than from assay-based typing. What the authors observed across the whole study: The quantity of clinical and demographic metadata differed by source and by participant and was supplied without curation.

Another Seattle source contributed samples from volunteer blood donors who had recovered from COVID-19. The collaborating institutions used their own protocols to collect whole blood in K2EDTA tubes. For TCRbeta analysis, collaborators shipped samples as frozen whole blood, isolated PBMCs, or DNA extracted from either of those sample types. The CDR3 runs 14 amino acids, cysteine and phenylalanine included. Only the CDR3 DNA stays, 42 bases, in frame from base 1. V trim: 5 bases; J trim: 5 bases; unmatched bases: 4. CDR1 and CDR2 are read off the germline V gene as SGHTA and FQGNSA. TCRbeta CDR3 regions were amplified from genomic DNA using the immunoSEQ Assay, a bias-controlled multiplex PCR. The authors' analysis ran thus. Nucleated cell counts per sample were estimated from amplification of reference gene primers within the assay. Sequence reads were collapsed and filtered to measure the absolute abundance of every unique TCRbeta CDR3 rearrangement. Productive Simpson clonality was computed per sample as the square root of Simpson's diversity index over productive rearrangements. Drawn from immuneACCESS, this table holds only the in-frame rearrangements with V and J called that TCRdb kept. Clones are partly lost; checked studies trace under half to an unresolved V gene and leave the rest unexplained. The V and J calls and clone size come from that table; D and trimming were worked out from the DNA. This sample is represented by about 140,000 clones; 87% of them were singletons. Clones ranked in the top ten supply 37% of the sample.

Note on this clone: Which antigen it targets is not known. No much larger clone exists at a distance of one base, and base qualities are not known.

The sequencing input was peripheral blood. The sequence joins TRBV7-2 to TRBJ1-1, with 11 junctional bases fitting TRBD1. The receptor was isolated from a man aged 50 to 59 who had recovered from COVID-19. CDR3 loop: CASSMDRGRTEAFF. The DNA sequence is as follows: TGTGCCAGCAGCATGGACAGGGGGCGGACTGAAGCTTTCTTT.